This T cell receptor (beta chain) originates from a study of T cell responses to AZD1222 COVID-19 vaccine. Study-level findings and limits: Increases in Spike-specific TCR breadth and depth were seen after two AZD1222 doses. Mostly white British, mostly female donors; authors suggested clonal diversity may be underestimated.

From germline, CDR1 is KGHSH and CDR2 LQKENI. Trimming pared 2 bases from V and 6 bases from J, leaving 14 bases between. The CDR3 runs 14 residues. Assay: immunoSEQ multiplex PCR; the TCRdb copy retains only in-frame clones and omits some. The sample records about 180,000 clones, about 88% being singletons. Some second doses came at about 4 weeks and others at about 12 weeks; these were pooled. As for this clone: Its cognate antigen is unknown.

V usage is TRBV18 and J usage is TRBJ2-7, with D possibly TRBD2 on 7 matching bases. This sequence was found in an adult who received the AZD1222 COVID-19 vaccine. The sequenced sample was peripheral blood, obtained 28 days after the second AZD1222 dose. CDR3 DNA: TGTGCCAGCTCACCAAAGGGGGGGCGAGGCGAGCAGTACTTC. Its protein product is CASSPKGGRGEQYF.